This entry lists 18 T cell receptor beta chains sequenced from one sample in a study of response to subunit inactivated influenza vaccine. TCRdb independently ran MiXCR on the RT-PCR reads; one entry per CDR3 protein. The sample holds 400,000 to 650,000 distinct CDR3 sequences, roughly 7.6% seen once. The source material was PBMCs from blood, sampled less than 25 months after vaccination. The receptor source for this set is a man aged 45 to 70 who received an inactivated influenza vaccine.

The table lists this clonotype with many counts. The rearrangement links TRBV6-2 or TRBV6-3 to TRBJ2-5; D is undetermined. CDR1 and CDR2 (germline): MNHEY, SVGEGT. This CDR3 comprises 14 residues. Trimming removed 5 bases at V and 0 bases at J, with 10 bases between. The CDR3 spells CASSPTMYQETQYF. In DNA form, the CDR3 reads TGTGCCAGCAGTCCTACGATGTACCAAGAGACCCAGTACTTC.

This clonotype was detected ten times or more. The CDR3 DNA reads as TGCAGTGCACAAACAGGGGGGGTCAATCAGCCCCAGCATTTT. Translated: CSAQTGGVNQPQHF. The chain is built from TRBV20-1 and TRBJ1-5; 8 bases align to TRBD1. Per the germline V gene, CDR1 is DFQATT and CDR2 is SNEGSKA (reference sequence). This CDR3 region has 14 residues. V lost 6 bases to trimming and J lost 3 bases; unmatched junction nucleotides: 7.

V is TRBV5-1 and J is TRBJ1-4; the D gene is possibly TRBD1 (5 bases). CDR1 and CDR2 (germline): SGHRS, YFSETQ. The length of the CDR3 is 15 residues. The V end was cut by 2 bases, the J end by 4 bases, with 12 bases between. The CDR3, as DNA: TGCGCCAGCAGCTTTCAGGGAGGGATTAATGAAAAACTGTTTTTT. Its protein is CASSFQGGINEKLFF.

This clonotype was seen at least ten times. The chain combines TRBV12-3 or TRBV12-4 with TRBJ1-6; possibly TRBD1 for D (5 bases). The CDR3 runs to 14 residues. V lost 3 bases, J lost 7 bases, and 10 bases lay in between. The CDR3 sequence is CASSFMGENSPLHF. The CDR3 nucleotides are TGTGCCAGCAGTTTCATGGGGGAAAATTCACCCCTCCACTTT.

The chain is built from TRBV29-1 and TRBJ2-7, with 9 bases lining up with TRBD1. Trimming removed 4 bases from V and 1 base from J; junction bases left unmatched: 8. The CDR3 has 15 residues. CDR1 is SQVTM, CDR2 ANQGSEA, per germline. CDR3 amino acids: CSVADPGTGSYEQYF. DNA for the CDR3: TGCAGCGTTGCTGATCCCGGGACAGGGTCCTACGAGCAGTACTTC.

The chain is built from TRBV27 and TRBJ2-7; 8 nucleotides align to TRBD1. The CDR3 loop spans 15 amino acids. With 1 base clipped from V and 6 bases from J, the junction kept 8 bases outside the gene matches. The germline V gene has CDR1 MNHEY and CDR2 SMNVEV (reference sequence). Written as DNA, the CDR3 is TGTGCCAGCAGTTTATTTGGACAGGGAGGTGGCGAGCAGTACTTC. Translating gives CASSLFGQGGGEQYF.

This chain uses TRBV28 with TRBJ2-1; TRBD2 aligns across 8 bases. Germline-derived CDR1 and CDR2 are MDHEN and SYDVKM. The CDR3 runs 14 residues. With 7 bases clipped from V and 3 bases from J, the junction kept 5 bases outside the gene matches. DNA for the CDR3: TGTGCCAGCACCCCGGGACTAGACTACAATGAGCAGTTCTTC. It specifies CASTPGLDYNEQFF.

This clonotype showed up just a few times. V usage is TRBV7-2 and J usage is TRBJ1-1; 8 bases align to TRBD1. CDR1 and CDR2 from the germline V gene are SGHTA and FQGNSA. There are 14 residues in the CDR3. The ends lost 7 bases at V and 1 base at J; junction bases unmatched: 5. The CDR3 bases are TGTGCCAGCAATCAGGGGGCTAGGAACACTGAAGCTTTCTTT. It translates to CASNQGARNTEAFF.

The gene calls are TRBV12-3 or TRBV12-4 and TRBJ2-5; tentatively, D is TRBD2 (6 bases). Trimming pared 5 bases from V and 3 bases from J, leaving 13 bases between. The CDR3 contains 14 residues. CDR3 nucleotides: TGTGCCAGCAGTGAACGGGGGACCAAAGAGACCCAGTACTTC. It specifies CASSERGTKETQYF.

This chain joins TRBV20-1 and TRBJ2-1, with unresolved D. Germline CDR1 is DFQATT and CDR2 is SNEGSKA (reference sequence). This CDR3 spans 17 amino acids. The V end lost 0 bases, the J end lost 7 bases, and 22 bases lay between the germline ends. The CDR3 nucleotides are TGCAGTGCTAGAGATCGCGACGCTAGAAGGTTTCCGAATGAGCAGTTCTTC. This codes for CSARDRDARRFPNEQFF.

V and J are TRBV7-2 and TRBJ1-2; D may be TRBD1 (6 bases). V gave up 6 bases and J gave up 8 bases, with 13 bases separating them. The CDR3 runs to 12 residues. Per germline, CDR1 SGHTA and CDR2 FQGNSA. The CDR3 spells CASRRQARGYTF. Written as DNA, the CDR3 is TGTGCCAGCAGACGACAGGCGCGCGGCTACACCTTC.

V is TRBV28 and J is TRBJ2-7; 7 bases agree with TRBD1. The CDR3 sequence is 14 residues long. V shed 6 bases, J shed 0 bases, and the junction held 5 bases outside the gene matches. Germline-derived CDR1 and CDR2 are MDHEN and SYDVKM. Here the CDR3 DNA reads TGTGCCAGCAGATTGACAGGGCTCTCCTACGAGCAGTACTTC. Its protein product is CASRLTGLSYEQYF.

In this sample, this clonotype turned up a few times. The V call is TRBV20-1, the J call TRBJ2-1; 8 bases fit TRBD2. In germline, CDR1 is DFQATT, CDR2 SNEGSKA (reference sequence). The CDR3 covers 15 residues. V was clipped by 6 bases and J by 9 bases; unmatched bases: 16. The DNA for the CDR3 is TGCAGTGCACTTAGCGGGGAGACGGTTGGAGGTGAGCAGTTCTTC. This codes for CSALSGETVGGEQFF.

The chain carries TRBV6-1 and TRBJ2-2; 7 nucleotides agree with TRBD2. The CDR3 contains 15 residues. V was pared by 6 bases and J by 4 bases, with 8 bases of the junction left unmatched. The germline V gene encodes CDR1 MNHNS and CDR2 SASEGT. The CDR3 coding sequence is TGTGCCAGCAGGTCGAGGCGGGGGAGCACCGGGGAGCTGTTTTTT. It translates to CASRSRRGSTGELFF.

The chain employs TRBV9 and TRBJ2-2; TRBD1 agrees at 7 bases. V lost 3 bases to trimming and J lost 1 base; unmatched junction nucleotides: 6. Per germline, CDR1 SGDLS and CDR2 YYNGEE. The CDR3 sequence is 16 residues long. CDR3 amino acids: CASSGTGALNTGELFF. The CDR3 coding sequence is TGTGCCAGCAGCGGAACAGGGGCCTTGAACACCGGGGAGCTGTTTTTT.

This clonotype was seen a few times. V is TRBV4-2 and J is TRBJ1-2; D gene ambiguous. V was clipped by 1 base and J by 5 bases, with 8 bases between them. From germline, CDR1 is LGHNA and CDR2 YNFKEQ. This CDR3 contains 13 residues. This CDR3 reads CASSQGPAYGYTF. CDR3 nucleotides: TGTGCCAGCAGCCAAGGCCCGGCTTATGGCTACACCTTC.

This clonotype showed up many times. This chain links TRBV6-2 or TRBV6-3 with TRBJ2-7; perhaps TRBD2 as D (5 bases). CDR1 and CDR2 (germline): MNHEY, SVGEGT. The germline V and J ends were trimmed by 5 bases and 3 bases, with 17 bases remaining between them. The CDR3 runs 15 residues. The CDR3 here is CASSPIRGRFYEQYF. The CDR3 DNA sequence: TGTGCCAGCAGTCCCATCCGGGGAAGATTCTACGAGCAGTACTTC.

This chain uses TRBV18 with TRBJ2-2; D is perhaps TRBD2 (6 bases). This CDR3 has 17 residues. Trimming shortened V by 2 bases and J by 1 base, and 14 bases separated the two germline ends. Germline CDR1 and CDR2: KGHSH and LQKENI. The CDR3 DNA is TGTGCCAGCTCACCAGGCCGGCTAGCGATGAACACCGGGGAGCTGTTTTTT. Translation gives CASSPGRLAMNTGELFF.